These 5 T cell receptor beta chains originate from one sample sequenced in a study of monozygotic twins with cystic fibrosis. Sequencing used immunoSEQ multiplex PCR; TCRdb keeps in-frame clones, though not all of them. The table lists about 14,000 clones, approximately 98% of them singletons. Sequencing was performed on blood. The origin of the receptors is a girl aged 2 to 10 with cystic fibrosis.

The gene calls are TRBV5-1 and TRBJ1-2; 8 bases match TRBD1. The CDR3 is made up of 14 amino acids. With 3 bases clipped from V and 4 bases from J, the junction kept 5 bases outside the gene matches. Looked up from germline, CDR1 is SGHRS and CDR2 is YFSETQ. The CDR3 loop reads CASSYGQGPYGYTF. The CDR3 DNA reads TGCGCCAGCAGCTATGGACAGGGCCCCTATGGCTACACCTTC.

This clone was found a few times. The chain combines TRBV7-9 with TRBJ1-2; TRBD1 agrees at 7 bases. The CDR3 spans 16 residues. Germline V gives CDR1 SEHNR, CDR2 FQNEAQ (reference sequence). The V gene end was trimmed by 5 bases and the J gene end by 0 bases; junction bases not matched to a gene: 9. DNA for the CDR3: TGTGCCAGCAGCCCTCCAGGCGGGACAGCTAACTATGGCTACACCTTC. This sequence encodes CASSPPGGTANYGYTF.

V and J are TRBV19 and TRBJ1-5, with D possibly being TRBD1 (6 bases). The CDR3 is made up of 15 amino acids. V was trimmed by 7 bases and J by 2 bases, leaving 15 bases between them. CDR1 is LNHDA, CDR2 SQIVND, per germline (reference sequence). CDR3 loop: CASTPRGNGNQPQHF. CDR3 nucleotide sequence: TGTGCCAGTACCCCCAGGGGCAATGGCAATCAGCCCCAGCATTTT.

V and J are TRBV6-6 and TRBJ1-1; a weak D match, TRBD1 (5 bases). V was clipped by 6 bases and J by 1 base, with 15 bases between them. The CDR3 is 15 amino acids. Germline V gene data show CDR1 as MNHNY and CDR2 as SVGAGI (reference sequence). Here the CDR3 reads CASRPPLDRNTEAFF. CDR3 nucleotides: TGTGCCAGCAGACCCCCCCTCGACAGGAACACTGAAGCTTTCTTT.

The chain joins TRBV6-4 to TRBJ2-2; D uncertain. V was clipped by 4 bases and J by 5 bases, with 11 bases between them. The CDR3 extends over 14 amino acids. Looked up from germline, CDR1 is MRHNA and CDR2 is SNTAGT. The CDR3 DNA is TGTGCCAGCAGTGTCGGTGGAGAGACCGGGGAGCTGTTTTTT. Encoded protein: CASSVGGETGELFF.